The clone carrying this T cell receptor (beta chain) was found once. Its cognate antigen is unknown. The source of the sample is a study of hypomethylating agent response in myelodysplastic syndrome. Study-wide points: Only about a dozen patients were analyzed in this small cohort.

Assay: immunoSEQ multiplex PCR; the TCRdb copy retains only in-frame clones and omits some. In the table there are about 6,200 clones, roughly 80% of which are singletons. The CDR3 spans 13 residues. V lost 5 bases to trimming and J lost 3 bases, with 10 bases between them. The germline gives CDR1 SGHTA, CDR2 FQGTGA. The clonotype comes from a human donor with myelodysplastic syndrome. The source was bone marrow, collected before or after starting hypomethylating agent treatment for myelodysplastic syndrome (not recorded which). The chain carries TRBV7-3 and TRBJ1-1; D gene ambiguous. The CDR3 sequence is CASSIGRDTEAFF. CDR3 sequence (DNA): TGTGCCAGCAGCATCGGTAGAGACACTGAAGCTTTCTTT.